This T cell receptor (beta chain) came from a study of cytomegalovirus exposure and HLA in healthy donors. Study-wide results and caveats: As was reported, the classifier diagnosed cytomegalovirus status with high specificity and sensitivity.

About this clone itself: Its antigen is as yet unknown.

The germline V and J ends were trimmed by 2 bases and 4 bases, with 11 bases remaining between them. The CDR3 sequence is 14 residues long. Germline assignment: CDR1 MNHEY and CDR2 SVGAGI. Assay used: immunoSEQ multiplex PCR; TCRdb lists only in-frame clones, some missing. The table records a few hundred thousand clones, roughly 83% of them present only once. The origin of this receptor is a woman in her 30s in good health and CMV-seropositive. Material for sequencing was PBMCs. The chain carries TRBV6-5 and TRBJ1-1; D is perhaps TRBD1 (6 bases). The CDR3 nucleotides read TGTGCCAGCAGTTACGCGGGGGGCGGCACTGAAGCTTTCTTT. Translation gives CASSYAGGGTEAFF.